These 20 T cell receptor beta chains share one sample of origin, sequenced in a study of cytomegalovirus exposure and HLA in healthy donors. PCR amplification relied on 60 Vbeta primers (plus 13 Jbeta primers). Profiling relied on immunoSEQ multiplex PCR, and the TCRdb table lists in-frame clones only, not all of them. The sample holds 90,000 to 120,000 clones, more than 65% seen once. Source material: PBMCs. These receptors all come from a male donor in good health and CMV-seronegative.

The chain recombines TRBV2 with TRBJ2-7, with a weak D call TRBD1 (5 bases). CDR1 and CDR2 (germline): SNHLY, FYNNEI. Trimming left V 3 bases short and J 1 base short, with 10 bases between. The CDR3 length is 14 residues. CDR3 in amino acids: CASSEGQNSYEQYF. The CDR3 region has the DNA TGTGCCAGCAGTGAGGGGCAGAATTCCTACGAGCAGTACTTC.

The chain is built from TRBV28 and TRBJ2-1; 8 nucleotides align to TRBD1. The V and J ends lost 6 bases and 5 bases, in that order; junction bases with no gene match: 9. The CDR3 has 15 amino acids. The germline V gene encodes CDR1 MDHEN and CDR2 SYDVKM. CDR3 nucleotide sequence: TGTGCCAGCAGGAGGATGGACAGGGACCACAATGAGCAGTTCTTC. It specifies CASRRMDRDHNEQFF.

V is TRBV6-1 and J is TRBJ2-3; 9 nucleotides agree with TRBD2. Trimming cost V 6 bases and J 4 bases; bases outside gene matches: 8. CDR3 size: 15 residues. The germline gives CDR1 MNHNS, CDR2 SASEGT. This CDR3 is CASSATSGSADTQYF. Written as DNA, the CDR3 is TGTGCCAGCAGCGCGACTAGCGGAAGCGCAGATACGCAGTATTTT.

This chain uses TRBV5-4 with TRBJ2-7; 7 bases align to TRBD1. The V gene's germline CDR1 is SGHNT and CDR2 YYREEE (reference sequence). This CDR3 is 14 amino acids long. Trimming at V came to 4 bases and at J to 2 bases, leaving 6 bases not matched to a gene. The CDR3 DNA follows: TGTGCCAGCAGCACACAGGGGAAAGCCTACGAGCAGTACTTC. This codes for CASSTQGKAYEQYF.

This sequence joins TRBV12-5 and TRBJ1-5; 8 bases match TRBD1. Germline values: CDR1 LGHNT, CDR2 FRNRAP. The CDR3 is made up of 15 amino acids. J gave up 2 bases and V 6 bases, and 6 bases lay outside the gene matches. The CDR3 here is CASGPQGEGNQPQHF. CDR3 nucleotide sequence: TGTGCTAGTGGCCCACAGGGGGAGGGCAATCAGCCCCAGCATTTT. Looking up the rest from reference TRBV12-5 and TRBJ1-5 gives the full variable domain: DARVTQTPRHKVTEMGQEVTMRCQPILGHNTVFWYRQTMMQGLELLAYFRNRAPLDDSGMPKDRFSAEMPDATLATLKIQPSEPRDSAVYFCASGPQGEGNQPQHFGDGTRLSIL.

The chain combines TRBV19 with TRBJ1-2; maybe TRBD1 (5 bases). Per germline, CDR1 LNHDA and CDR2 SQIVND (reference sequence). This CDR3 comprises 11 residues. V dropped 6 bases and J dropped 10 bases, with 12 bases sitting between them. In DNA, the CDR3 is TGTGCCAGTAGCGCGGGGGGGGTCTACACCTTC. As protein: CASSAGGVYTF. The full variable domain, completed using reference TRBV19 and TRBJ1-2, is DGGITQSPKYLFRKEGQNVTLSCEQNLNHDAMYWYRQDPGQGLRLIYYSQIVNDFQKGDIAEGYSVSREKKESFPLTVTSAQKNPTAFYLCASSAGGVYTFGSGTRLTVV.

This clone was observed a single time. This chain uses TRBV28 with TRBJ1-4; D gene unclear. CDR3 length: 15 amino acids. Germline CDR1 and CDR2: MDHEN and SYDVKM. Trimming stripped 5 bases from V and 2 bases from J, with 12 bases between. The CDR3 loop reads CASSLIDGTNEKLFF. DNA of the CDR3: TGTGCCAGCAGTCTTATAGACGGGACTAATGAAAAACTGTTTTTT.

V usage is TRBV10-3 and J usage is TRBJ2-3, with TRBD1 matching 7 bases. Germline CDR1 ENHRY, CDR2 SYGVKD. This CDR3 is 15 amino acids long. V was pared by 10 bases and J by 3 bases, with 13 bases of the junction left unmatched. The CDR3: CASRQGEVTTDTQYF. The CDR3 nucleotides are TGTGCCAGCAGACAGGGAGAGGTGACGACAGATACGCAGTATTTT.

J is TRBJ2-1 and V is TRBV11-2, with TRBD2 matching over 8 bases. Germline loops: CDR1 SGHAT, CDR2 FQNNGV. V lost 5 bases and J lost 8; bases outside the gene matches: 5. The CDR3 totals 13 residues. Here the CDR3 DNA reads TGTGCCAGCAGCCTCGGGAGGGCCTATGAGCAGTTCTTC. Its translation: CASSLGRAYEQFF.

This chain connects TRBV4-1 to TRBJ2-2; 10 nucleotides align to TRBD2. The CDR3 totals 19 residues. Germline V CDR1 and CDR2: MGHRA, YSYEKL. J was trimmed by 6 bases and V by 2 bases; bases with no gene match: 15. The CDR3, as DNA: TGCGCCAGCAGCCAAATTCTTGGACCGGGACTAGCGAGGCCCGGGGAGCTGTTTTTT. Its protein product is CASSQILGPGLARPGELFF.

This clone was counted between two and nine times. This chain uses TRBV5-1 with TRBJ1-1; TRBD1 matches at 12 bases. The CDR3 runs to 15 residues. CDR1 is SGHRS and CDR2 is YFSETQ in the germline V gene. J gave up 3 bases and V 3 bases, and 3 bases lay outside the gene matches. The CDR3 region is CASSSGTGGYTEAFF. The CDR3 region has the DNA TGCGCCAGCAGCTCAGGGACAGGGGGCTACACTGAAGCTTTCTTT.

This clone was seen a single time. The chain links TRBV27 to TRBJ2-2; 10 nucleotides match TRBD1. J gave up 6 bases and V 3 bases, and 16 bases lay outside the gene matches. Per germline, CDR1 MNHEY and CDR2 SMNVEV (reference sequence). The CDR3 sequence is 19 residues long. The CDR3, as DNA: TGTGCCAGCAGTTTTAAGGGACAGGGGCTTAAATCGTTGGCCGGGGAGCTGTTTTTT. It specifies CASSFKGQGLKSLAGELFF.

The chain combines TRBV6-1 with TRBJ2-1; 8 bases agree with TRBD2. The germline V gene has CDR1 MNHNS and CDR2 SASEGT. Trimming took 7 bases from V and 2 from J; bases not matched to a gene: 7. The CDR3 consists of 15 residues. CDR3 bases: TGTGCCAGCACCAGCGGGAGTAAGGCCTACAATGAGCAGTTCTTC. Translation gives CASTSGSKAYNEQFF.

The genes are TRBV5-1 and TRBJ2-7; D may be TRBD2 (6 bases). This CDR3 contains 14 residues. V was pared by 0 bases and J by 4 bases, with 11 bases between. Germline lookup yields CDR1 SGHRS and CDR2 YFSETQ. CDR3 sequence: CASSLDGGGYEQYF. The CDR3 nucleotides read TGCGCCAGCAGCTTGGACGGAGGAGGGTACGAGCAGTACTTC.

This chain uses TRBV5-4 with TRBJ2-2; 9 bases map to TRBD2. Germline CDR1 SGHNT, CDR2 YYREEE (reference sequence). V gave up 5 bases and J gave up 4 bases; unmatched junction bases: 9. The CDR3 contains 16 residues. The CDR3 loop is CASRAGLAFGTGELFF. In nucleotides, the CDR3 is TGTGCCAGCAGAGCGGGACTAGCCTTTGGCACCGGGGAGCTGTTTTTT.

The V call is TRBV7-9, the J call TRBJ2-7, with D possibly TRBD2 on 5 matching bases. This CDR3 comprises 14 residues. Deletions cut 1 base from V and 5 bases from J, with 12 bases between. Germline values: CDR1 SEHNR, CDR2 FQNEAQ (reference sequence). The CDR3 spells CASSLGGFGNEQYF. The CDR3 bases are TGTGCCAGCAGCTTAGGCGGGTTCGGGAACGAGCAGTACTTC.

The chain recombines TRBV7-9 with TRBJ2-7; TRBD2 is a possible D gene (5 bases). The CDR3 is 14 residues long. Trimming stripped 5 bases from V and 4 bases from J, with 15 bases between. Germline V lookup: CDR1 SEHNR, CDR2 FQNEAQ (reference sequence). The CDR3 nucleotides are TGTGCCAGCAGCACTAGGACTCCACAGTACGAGCAGTACTTC. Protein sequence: CASSTRTPQYEQYF.

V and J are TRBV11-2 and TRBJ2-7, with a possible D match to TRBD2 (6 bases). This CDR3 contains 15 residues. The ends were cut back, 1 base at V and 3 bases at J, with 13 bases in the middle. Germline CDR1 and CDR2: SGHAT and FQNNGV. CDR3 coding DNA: TGTGCCAGCAGCTTAGGTTTGTTAGCGGACTACGAGCAGTACTTC. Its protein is CASSLGLLADYEQYF.

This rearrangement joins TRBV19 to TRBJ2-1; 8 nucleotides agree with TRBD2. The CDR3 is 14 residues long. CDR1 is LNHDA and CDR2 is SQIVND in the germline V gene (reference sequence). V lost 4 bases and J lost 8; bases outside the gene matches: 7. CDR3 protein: CASSNQRERDEQFF. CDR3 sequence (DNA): TGTGCCAGTAGTAACCAGCGGGAGAGGGATGAGCAGTTCTTC.

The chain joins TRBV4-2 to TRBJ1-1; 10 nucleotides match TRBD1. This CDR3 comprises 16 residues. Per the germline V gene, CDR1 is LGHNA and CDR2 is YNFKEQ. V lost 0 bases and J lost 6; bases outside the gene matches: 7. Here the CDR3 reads CASSQDLRGTGAEAFF. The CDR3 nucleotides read TGTGCCAGCAGCCAAGATCTAAGGGGGACAGGGGCTGAAGCTTTCTTT.